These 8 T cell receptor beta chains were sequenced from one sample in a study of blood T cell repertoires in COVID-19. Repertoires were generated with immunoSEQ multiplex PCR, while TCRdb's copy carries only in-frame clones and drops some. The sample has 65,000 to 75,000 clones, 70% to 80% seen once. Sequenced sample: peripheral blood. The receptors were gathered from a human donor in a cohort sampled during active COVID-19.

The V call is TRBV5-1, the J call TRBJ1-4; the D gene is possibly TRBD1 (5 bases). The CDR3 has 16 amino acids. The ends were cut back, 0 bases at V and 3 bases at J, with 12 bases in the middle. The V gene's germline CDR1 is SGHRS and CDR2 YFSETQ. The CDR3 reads CASSLVPGGANEKLFF. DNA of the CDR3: TGCGCCAGCAGCTTGGTCCCGGGGGGGGCTAATGAAAAACTGTTTTTT.

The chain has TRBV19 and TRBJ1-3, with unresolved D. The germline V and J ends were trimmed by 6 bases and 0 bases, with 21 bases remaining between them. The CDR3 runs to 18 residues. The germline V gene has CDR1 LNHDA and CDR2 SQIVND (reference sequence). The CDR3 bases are TGTGCCAGTAGCGCAGCTCGGGGAATTGGGAGCTCTGGAAACACCATATATTTT. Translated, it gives CASSAARGIGSSGNTIYF.

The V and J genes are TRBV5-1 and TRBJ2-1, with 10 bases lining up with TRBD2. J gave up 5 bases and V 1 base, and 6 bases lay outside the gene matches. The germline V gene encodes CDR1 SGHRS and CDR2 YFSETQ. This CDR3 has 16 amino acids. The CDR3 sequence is CASSLLGLARNNEQFF. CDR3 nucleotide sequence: TGCGCCAGCAGCTTGCTGGGACTAGCGAGAAACAATGAGCAGTTCTTC.

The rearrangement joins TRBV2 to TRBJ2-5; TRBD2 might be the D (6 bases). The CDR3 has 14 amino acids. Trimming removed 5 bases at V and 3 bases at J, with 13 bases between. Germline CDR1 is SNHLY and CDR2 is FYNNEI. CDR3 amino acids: CASSPLWGEETQYF. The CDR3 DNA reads TGTGCCAGCAGTCCCCTGTGGGGGGAAGAGACCCAGTACTTC.

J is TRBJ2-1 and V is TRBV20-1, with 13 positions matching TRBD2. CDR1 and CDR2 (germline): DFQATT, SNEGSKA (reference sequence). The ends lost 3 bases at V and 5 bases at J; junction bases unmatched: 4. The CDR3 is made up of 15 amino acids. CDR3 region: CSASLLAGGDNEQFF. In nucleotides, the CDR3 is TGCAGTGCTAGTCTACTAGCGGGGGGGGACAATGAGCAGTTCTTC.

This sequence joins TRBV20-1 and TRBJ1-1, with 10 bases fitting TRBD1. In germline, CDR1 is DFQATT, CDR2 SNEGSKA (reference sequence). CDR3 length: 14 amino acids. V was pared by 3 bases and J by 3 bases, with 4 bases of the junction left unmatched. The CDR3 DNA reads TGCAGTGCTAGTGCCGGGACAGGGGACACTGAAGCTTTCTTT. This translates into CSASAGTGDTEAFF.

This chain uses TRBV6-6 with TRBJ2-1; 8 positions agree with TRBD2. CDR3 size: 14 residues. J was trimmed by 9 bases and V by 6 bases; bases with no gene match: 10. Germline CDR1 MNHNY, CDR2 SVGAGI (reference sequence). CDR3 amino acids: CASSSGLAGSEQFF. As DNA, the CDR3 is TGTGCCAGCAGCTCCGGGTTAGCGGGGTCTGAGCAGTTCTTC.

DNA for the CDR3: TGCGCCAGCAGCTTGGCCGTGACAATGGGCACTGAAGCTTTCTTT. Amino acids: CASSLAVTMGTEAFF. J is TRBJ1-1 and V is TRBV5-1, with D unresolved. This CDR3 has 15 amino acids. The germline V gene encodes CDR1 SGHRS and CDR2 YFSETQ. V was clipped by 0 bases and J by 4 bases, with 13 bases between them.